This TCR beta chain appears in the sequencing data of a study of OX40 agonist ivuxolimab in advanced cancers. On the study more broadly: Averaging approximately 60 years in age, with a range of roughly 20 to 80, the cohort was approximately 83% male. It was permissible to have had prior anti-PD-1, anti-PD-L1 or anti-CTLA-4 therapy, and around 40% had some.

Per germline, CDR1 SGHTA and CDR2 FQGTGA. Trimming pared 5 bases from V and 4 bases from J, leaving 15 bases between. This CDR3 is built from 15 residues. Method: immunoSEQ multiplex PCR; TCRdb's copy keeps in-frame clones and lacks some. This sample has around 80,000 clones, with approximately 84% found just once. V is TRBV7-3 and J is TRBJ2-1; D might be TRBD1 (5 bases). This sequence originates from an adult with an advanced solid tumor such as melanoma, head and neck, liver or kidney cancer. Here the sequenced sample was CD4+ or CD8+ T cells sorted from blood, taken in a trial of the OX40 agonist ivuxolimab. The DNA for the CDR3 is TGTGCCAGCAGCCCAGACAGCCTCCCTTACAATGAGCAGTTCTTC. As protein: CASSPDSLPYNEQFF. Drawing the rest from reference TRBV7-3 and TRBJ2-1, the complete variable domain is GAGVSQTPSNKVTEKGKYVELRCDPISGHTALYWYRQSLGQGPEFLIYFQGTGAADDSGLPNDRFFAVRPEGSVSTLKIQRTERGDSAVYLCASSPDSLPYNEQFFGPGTRLTVL.